The entry below gives a single T cell receptor beta chain sequence along with its context. Its matching antigen is unknown. The PCR ran on 60 Vbeta and 13 Jbeta primers. The method was immunoSEQ multiplex PCR; TCRdb's version includes in-frame clones alone and lacks a portion of them. Altogether about 180,000 clones are present, 70% to 85% being singletons, with the ten largest covering 2% to 3%. This sample is part of a study of cytomegalovirus exposure and HLA in healthy donors. As for the study in general: Prior work identified under 130 million unique TCR beta sequences in around 170 million T cells. HLA-typed donors were the source of about 81 million unique TCRs held in an early data release.

Study results and limitations: According to the study, roughly 160 TCR beta chains were cytomegalovirus-associated. The majority of CMV-associated TCR beta chains were reported as apparently HLA-restricted in a later analysis.

The V gene's germline CDR1 is SGHAT and CDR2 FQNNGV. This CDR3 comprises 13 residues. V dropped 4 bases and J dropped 2 bases, with 8 bases sitting between them. The chain employs TRBV11-2 and TRBJ1-1; no clear D. Specimen: PBMCs. The clonotype was recovered from a human donor in good health. The CDR3 nucleotides are TGTGCCAGCAGCTCTCAGGATAACACTGAAGCTTTCTTT. It is translated as CASSSQDNTEAFF.